A single sample is the source of the 9 T cell receptor beta chains below, sequenced in a study of cytomegalovirus exposure and HLA in healthy donors. Primers included in the PCR were 60 Vbeta and 13 Jbeta primers. The method was immunoSEQ multiplex PCR; TCRdb's version includes in-frame clones alone and lacks a portion of them. The data contain fewer than 250,000 clones, 80% to 85% of them singletons. The sample consisted of PBMCs. The receptor set was obtained from a woman aged 40 to 49 in good health and CMV-seronegative.

The genes are TRBV7-7 and TRBJ2-5; perhaps TRBD2 as D (5 bases). The end of the DNA is better explained by TRBJ2-7, so the J call may be wrong. The CDR3 is 15 residues long. Germline CDR1 reads SSHAT; CDR2 reads FNYEAQ (reference sequence). The DNA of the CDR3 is TGTGCCAGCAGCTTAGATGCGGGCAGTGCCTACGAGCAGTACTTC. This gives the protein CASSLDAGSAYEQYF.

V usage is TRBV6-1 and J usage is TRBJ2-5, with a weak D call TRBD1 (6 bases). Germline assignment: CDR1 MNHNS and CDR2 SASEGT. This CDR3 spans 13 amino acids. Trimming shortened V by 8 bases and J by 9 bases, and 19 bases separated the two germline ends. Here the CDR3 reads CASSQGPERAQYF. CDR3 DNA: TGTGCCAGCTCACAGGGCCCGGAAAGGGCCCAGTACTTC.

V and J are TRBV6-1 and TRBJ2-5; 10 positions agree with TRBD2. This CDR3 region has 16 residues. The germline gives CDR1 MNHNS, CDR2 SASEGT. With V trimmed by 2 bases and J by 5 bases, 8 bases remained unmatched. The CDR3 bases are TGTGCCAGCAGTGAAAGTGCTAGCGGGAGAGGTGAGACCCAGTACTTC. This codes for CASSESASGRGETQYF.

J is TRBJ2-4 and V is TRBV5-1; possibly TRBD2 for D (5 bases). Trimming took off 4 bases at V and 6 bases at J, with 20 bases between the two ends. Germline CDR1 SGHRS, CDR2 YFSETQ. The CDR3 sequence is 16 residues long. CDR3 residues: CASSPPIGGSGNIQYF. The CDR3 DNA follows: TGCGCCAGCAGCCCCCCCATCGGAGGTTCGGGAAACATTCAGTACTTC. The full variable domain, rest sourced from reference TRBV5-1 and TRBJ2-4, is KAGVTQTPRYLIKTRGQQVTLSCSPISGHRSVSWYQQTPGQGLQFLFEYFSETQRNKGNFPGRFSGRQFSNSRSEMNVSTLELGDSALYLCASSPPIGGSGNIQYFGAGTRLSVL.

The genes are TRBV9 and TRBJ2-2, with 8 bases fitting TRBD1. Trimming cost V 3 bases and J 4 bases; bases outside gene matches: 8. The germline gives CDR1 SGDLS, CDR2 YYNGEE. This CDR3 is built from 16 residues. The CDR3 nucleotides read TGTGCCAGCAGCGAGCGGACAGGGTTAGGCACCGGGGAGCTGTTTTTT. Protein: CASSERTGLGTGELFF.

The genes are TRBV28 and TRBJ2-2; D gene uncertain. The ends were cut back, 5 bases at V and 0 bases at J, with 13 bases in the middle. The CDR3 consists of 16 residues. CDR1 is MDHEN and CDR2 is SYDVKM in the germline V gene. This chain's CDR3 is CASSHWAPANTGELFF. The CDR3 coding sequence is TGTGCCAGCAGTCATTGGGCCCCTGCGAACACCGGGGAGCTGTTTTTT.

The rearrangement links TRBV15 to TRBJ1-2; 8 bases agree with TRBD1. The CDR3 is 17 amino acids. CDR1 and CDR2 (germline): LNHNV, YYDKDF (reference sequence). The junction had 17 bases not matched to a gene; V was cut back by 5 bases and J by 6 bases. The CDR3 reads CATSFRGGTGREHGYTF. The CDR3 DNA sequence: TGTGCCACCAGCTTCCGAGGAGGGACAGGAAGGGAGCATGGCTACACCTTC.

J is TRBJ2-5 and V is TRBV5-1, with 9 bases identical to TRBD1. This CDR3 has 14 amino acids. Germline CDR1 and CDR2: SGHRS and YFSETQ. The V gene end was trimmed by 3 bases and the J gene end by 5 bases; junction bases not matched to a gene: 5. In DNA, the CDR3 is TGCGCCAGCAGCTCCACGGGACAGGGTGAGACCCAGTACTTC. Its protein is CASSSTGQGETQYF.

The rearrangement uses TRBV29-1 and TRBJ1-4; D is uncertain. The CDR3 contains 11 residues. V lost 3 bases, J lost 11 bases, and 10 bases lay in between. In germline, CDR1 is SQVTM, CDR2 ANQGSEA. In DNA, the CDR3 is TGCAGCGTTGAGGAGGCGGAGAAACTGTTTTTT. This codes for CSVEEAEKLFF.